The 5 T cell receptor beta chains below come from one sample, sequenced in a study of T cell responses to AZD1222 COVID-19 vaccine. The assay was immunoSEQ multiplex PCR, and TCRdb's table has in-frame clones only and misses some. The data contain more than 85,000 clones, about 90% of them singletons. The source material was peripheral blood, sampled on day 0 of AZD1222 vaccination. The receptors were sampled from an adult in good health.

The V gene is TRBV29-1, the J gene TRBJ2-7; 8 bases are shared with TRBD1. In germline, CDR1 is SQVTM, CDR2 ANQGSEA. This CDR3 has 13 amino acids. The V segment lost 6 bases and the J segment 5 bases; nucleotides outside the gene matches: 9. Here the CDR3 reads CSVDGQGKDEQYF. For the CDR3, the DNA is TGCAGCGTCGACGGACAGGGAAAGGACGAGCAGTACTTC.

This chain links TRBV24-1 with TRBJ2-2; D ambiguous. With 2 bases removed from V and 6 bases from J, the gap between germline ends came to 6 bases. This CDR3 is 13 amino acids long. Germline V gene lookup returns CDR1 KGHDR and CDR2 SFDVKD. The CDR3 coding sequence is TGTGCCACCAGTGATTCCCTGGCCGGGGAGCTGTTTTTT. Its protein product is CATSDSLAGELFF.

The J gene is TRBJ1-2, the V gene TRBV19, with D hard to call. Looked up from germline, CDR1 is LNHDA and CDR2 is SQIVND (reference sequence). V lost 2 bases and J 4 bases, leaving 5 bases between the germline ends. The CDR3 consists of 12 residues. The CDR3 here is CASSIYGYGYTF. CDR3 nucleotide sequence: TGTGCCAGTAGTATATACGGCTATGGCTACACCTTC.

CDR3: CASSLEDRGFSPLHF. For the CDR3, the DNA is TGCGCCAGCAGCTTGGAGGACAGGGGTTTTTCACCCCTCCACTTT. The V call is TRBV5-1, the J call TRBJ1-6, with 9 positions matching TRBD1. The CDR3 extends over 15 amino acids. Germline V gene sequence: CDR1 SGHRS, CDR2 YFSETQ. Trimming removed 0 bases from V and 9 bases from J; junction bases left unmatched: 4.

In its sample, this clone was seen once. The chain joins TRBV7-9 to TRBJ1-1; 7 bases line up with TRBD1. Per germline, CDR1 SEHNR and CDR2 FQNEAQ (reference sequence). The CDR3 consists of 16 residues. J gave up 2 bases and V 4 bases, and 10 bases lay outside the gene matches. The CDR3 nucleotides are TGTGCCAGCAGCTCTCGGAGACAGGGCGGTAACACTGAAGCTTTCTTT. Translated: CASSSRRQGGNTEAFF.